What follows are 21 T cell receptor beta chains derived from one specimen sequenced in a study of blood T cell repertoires in COVID-19. Assay used: immunoSEQ multiplex PCR; TCRdb lists only in-frame clones, some missing. The sample lists 410,000 or so clones; roughly 88% were seen once. Sequences were obtained from peripheral blood. These receptors all stem from a woman aged 30 to 39 with active or convalescent COVID-19.

The rearrangement joins TRBV19 to TRBJ1-2; 7 bases align to TRBD1. This CDR3 region has 14 residues. V trimming: 8 bases; J trimming: 0 bases; junction bases outside the gene matches: 6. Germline values: CDR1 LNHDA, CDR2 SQIVND (reference sequence). For the CDR3, the DNA is TGTGCCAGTGGATACCAGGGGGCTAACTATGGCTACACCTTC. This sequence encodes CASGYQGANYGYTF.

The genes are TRBV5-1 and TRBJ2-3; D is unresolved. The CDR3 sequence is 15 residues long. V gave up 0 bases and J gave up 2 bases, with 10 bases separating them. Germline CDR1 reads SGHRS; CDR2 reads YFSETQ. Written as DNA, the CDR3 is TGCGCCAGCAGCTTGGGGCCTCAAAACACAGATACGCAGTATTTT. Encoded protein: CASSLGPQNTDTQYF.

The chain's CDR3 is CASSKTSGRETQYF. As DNA, the CDR3 is TGTGCCAGCAGCAAAACAAGCGGGAGAGAGACCCAGTACTTC. The rearrangement joins TRBV7-2 to TRBJ2-5, with 8 nucleotides matching TRBD2. Trimming removed 5 bases from V and 4 bases from J; junction bases left unmatched: 6. The length of the CDR3 is 14 residues. Germline lookup yields CDR1 SGHTA and CDR2 FQGNSA. Based on the CDR3 plus reference TRBV7-2 and TRBJ2-5, the full variable domain is GAGVSQSPSNKVTEKGKDVELRCDPISGHTALYWYRQSLGQGLEFLIYFQGNSAPDKSGLPSDRFSAERTGGSVSTLTIQRTQQEDSAVYLCASSKTSGRETQYFGPGTRLLVL.

This sequence joins TRBV3-1 (or the pseudogene TRBV3-2) and TRBJ2-5, with 10 positions matching TRBD2. This CDR3 spans 17 amino acids. V was clipped by 2 bases and J by 5 bases; unmatched bases: 11. CDR1 LGHDT and CDR2 YNNKEL come from the germline V gene (reference sequence). DNA for the CDR3: TGTGCCAGCAGCCAAACCCATTTAGCGGGGGGCTGGGAGACCCAGTACTTC. Translation: CASSQTHLAGGWETQYF.

This chain joins TRBV6-1 and TRBJ2-3, with TRBD1 as a possible D gene (5 bases). Germline loops: CDR1 MNHNS, CDR2 SASEGT. The V gene lost 2 bases and the J gene lost 3 bases, with 12 bases spanning the gap. The CDR3 sequence is 15 residues long. The CDR3 sequence: CASSERFDRTDTQYF. In DNA form, the CDR3 reads TGTGCCAGCAGTGAAAGATTCGACAGAACAGATACGCAGTATTTT.

The J gene is TRBJ1-1, the V gene TRBV19; no reliable D call. CDR1 and CDR2 (germline): LNHDA, SQIVND (reference sequence). The V end lost 3 bases, the J end lost 1 base, and 18 bases lay between the germline ends. This CDR3 has 17 amino acids. The CDR3 is CASSILPVGSSNTEAFF. The CDR3 DNA reads as TGTGCCAGTAGTATTCTTCCCGTGGGCAGTTCGAACACTGAAGCTTTCTTT.

The chain couples TRBV5-4 to TRBJ2-3; 11 positions agree with TRBD2. CDR3 size: 14 residues. J lost 9 bases, V lost 0 bases, and 3 bases had no gene match. Germline V CDR1 and CDR2: SGHNT, YYREEE (reference sequence). In nucleotides, the CDR3 is TGTGCCAGCAGCTTGGGTAGCGGGGGGGACACGCAGTATTTT. As protein: CASSLGSGGDTQYF.

As to this clone: Other DNA sequences within the sample encode an identical CDR3. The chain has TRBV6-4 and TRBJ2-3; D unresolved. V gave up 3 bases and J gave up 6 bases, with 7 bases separating them. Germline CDR1 reads MRHNA; CDR2 reads SNTAGT. CDR3 length: 12 amino acids. The CDR3 DNA reads TGTGCCAGCAGTGAATCCGGGGATACGCAGTATTTT. Protein: CASSESGDTQYF.

This clone occurred once. This sequence joins TRBV6-1 and TRBJ2-1; TRBD1 might be the D (5 bases). The V gene lost 3 bases and the J gene lost 4 bases, with 10 bases spanning the gap. The CDR3 covers 14 residues. CDR1 and CDR2 from the germline V gene are MNHNS and SASEGT. CDR3 protein: CASSDPTGYNEQFF. For the CDR3, the DNA is TGTGCCAGCAGTGACCCTACAGGTTACAATGAGCAGTTCTTC.

V usage is TRBV29-1 and J usage is TRBJ1-2; the D is unclear. The V and J ends lost 2 bases and 4 bases respectively, with 20 bases between them. The CDR3 is 16 residues long. The germline V gene encodes CDR1 SQVTM and CDR2 ANQGSEA. The CDR3 loop reads CSVELAAGKGSYGYTF. The CDR3 nucleotides are TGCAGCGTTGAACTCGCAGCGGGAAAGGGTAGCTATGGCTACACCTTC.

This clone was picked up one time. The CDR3 reads CASSQTGTTLRGYTF. In DNA form, the CDR3 reads TGTGCCAGCAGCCAAACCGGGACAACCCTTCGGGGCTACACCTTC. The rearrangement uses TRBV3-1 (or the pseudogene TRBV3-2) and TRBJ1-2; D might be TRBD1 (6 bases). CDR3 length: 15 amino acids. Trimming took 2 bases from V and 8 from J, leaving 18 bases between them. From germline, CDR1 is LGHDT and CDR2 YNNKEL (reference sequence).

The chain carries TRBV5-1 and TRBJ2-1; 8 bases align to TRBD2. V lost 4 bases and J lost 3; bases outside the gene matches: 9. This CDR3 comprises 16 residues. CDR1 is SGHRS, CDR2 YFSETQ, per germline. CDR3 amino acids: CASSPAGTRGYNEQFF. The CDR3, as DNA: TGCGCCAGCAGCCCGGCCGGGACTAGGGGCTACAATGAGCAGTTCTTC.

The chain has TRBV20-1 and TRBJ1-1; no definite D call. CDR1 and CDR2 (germline): DFQATT, SNEGSKA (reference sequence). V was pared by 3 bases and J by 2 bases, with 19 bases between. The CDR3 runs 16 residues. This CDR3 reads CSASLGGLAVNTEAFF. Here the CDR3 DNA reads TGCAGTGCTAGTTTGGGTGGTTTAGCGGTAAACACTGAAGCTTTCTTT.

This chain connects TRBV6-5 to TRBJ1-4, with D tentatively TRBD1 (5 bases). The CDR3 covers 12 residues. V lost 7 bases and J 5 bases, leaving 8 bases between the germline ends. Germline CDR1 is MNHEY and CDR2 is SVGAGI. The CDR3 coding sequence is TGTGCCAGCACCCGGGGGAATGAAAAACTGTTTTTT. Translating it yields CASTRGNEKLFF.

This chain joins TRBV6-5 and TRBJ2-5; D is ambiguous. V lost 4 bases to trimming and J lost 4 bases, with 13 bases between them. The CDR3 is made up of 14 amino acids. Germline-derived CDR1 and CDR2 are MNHEY and SVGAGI. CDR3 in amino acids: CASSSTTIRETQYF. The CDR3 nucleotides read TGTGCCAGCAGTTCAACTACAATAAGAGAGACCCAGTACTTC.

This chain joins TRBV27 and TRBJ1-2; a weak D match, TRBD1 (6 bases). This CDR3 spans 18 amino acids. Germline CDR1 is MNHEY and CDR2 is SMNVEV (reference sequence). The V end was cut by 1 base, the J end by 1 base, with 19 bases between. This chain's CDR3 is CASSLFFRNREYNYGYTF. For the CDR3, the DNA is TGTGCCAGCAGTTTATTCTTCCGGAACAGGGAGTATAACTATGGCTACACCTTC.

The genes are TRBV24-1 and TRBJ2-2; weak D call: TRBD1 (7 bases). Germline CDR1 and CDR2: KGHDR and SFDVKD. V was pared by 3 bases and J by 6 bases, with 16 bases between. The CDR3 has 16 residues. The chain's CDR3 is CATSDARQGGAGELFF. CDR3 in DNA: TGTGCCACCAGTGATGCGCGACAGGGAGGCGCCGGGGAGCTGTTTTTT.

This clone was recorded once. DNA of the CDR3: TGCGCCAGCAGCTTATCAGGGAAACGGGATGAAAAACTGTTTTTT. As protein: CASSLSGKRDEKLFF. The chain recombines TRBV5-1 with TRBJ1-4, with a possible D match to TRBD1 (5 bases). There are 15 residues in the CDR3. V dropped 2 bases and J dropped 6 bases, with 14 bases sitting between them. Per the germline V gene, CDR1 is SGHRS and CDR2 is YFSETQ. Variable domain in full (rest from reference TRBV5-1 and TRBJ1-4): KAGVTQTPRYLIKTRGQQVTLSCSPISGHRSVSWYQQTPGQGLQFLFEYFSETQRNKGNFPGRFSGRQFSNSRSEMNVSTLELGDSALYLCASSLSGKRDEKLFFGSGTQLSVL.

The chain joins TRBV4-1 to TRBJ2-1, with TRBD2 matching 9 bases. V shed 1 base and J 13 bases; nucleotides not matched to a gene: 5. The CDR3 has 13 residues. The germline V gene has CDR1 MGHRA and CDR2 YSYEKL. The CDR3 DNA reads TGCGCCAGCAGCCAAGCATTGGGACTAGCCCAGTTCTTC. Translation: CASSQALGLAQFF.

This chain joins TRBV6-5 and TRBJ1-1; TRBD1 might be the D (5 bases). The germline V gene has CDR1 MNHEY and CDR2 SVGAGI. V was cut by 9 bases and J by 1 base, with 12 bases left in between. CDR3 length: 13 residues. The CDR3 sequence is CASHWGQNTEAFF. The CDR3 DNA reads as TGTGCCAGTCATTGGGGCCAGAACACTGAAGCTTTCTTT.

J is TRBJ1-6 and V is TRBV11-2; the D gene is possibly TRBD1 (6 bases). The V gene lost 6 bases and the J gene lost 10 bases, with 19 bases spanning the gap. This CDR3 has 15 residues. Looked up from germline, CDR1 is SGHAT and CDR2 is FQNNGV. CDR3 bases: TGTGCCAGCAGAATGTCCCCGGGACATTACTCACCCCTCCACTTT. Protein sequence: CASRMSPGHYSPLHF.